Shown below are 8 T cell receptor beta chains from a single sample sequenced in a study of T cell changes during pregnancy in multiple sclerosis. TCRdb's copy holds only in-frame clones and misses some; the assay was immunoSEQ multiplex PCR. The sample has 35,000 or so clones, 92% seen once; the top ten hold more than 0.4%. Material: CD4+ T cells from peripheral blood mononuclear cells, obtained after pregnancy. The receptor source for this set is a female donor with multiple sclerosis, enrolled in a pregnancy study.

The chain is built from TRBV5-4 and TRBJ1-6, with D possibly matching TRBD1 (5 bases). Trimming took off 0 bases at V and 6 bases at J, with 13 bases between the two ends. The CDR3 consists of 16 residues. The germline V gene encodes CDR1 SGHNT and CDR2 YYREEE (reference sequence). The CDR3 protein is CASSLELGRGNSPLHF. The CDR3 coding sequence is TGTGCCAGCAGCTTGGAGTTGGGGAGGGGTAATTCACCCCTCCACTTT.

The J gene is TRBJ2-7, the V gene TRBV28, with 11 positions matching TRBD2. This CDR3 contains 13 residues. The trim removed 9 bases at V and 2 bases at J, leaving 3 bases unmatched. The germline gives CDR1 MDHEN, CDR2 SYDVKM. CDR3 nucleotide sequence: TGTGCCAGTTATAGCGGGAGGGCCTACGAGCAGTACTTC. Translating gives CASYSGRAYEQYF.

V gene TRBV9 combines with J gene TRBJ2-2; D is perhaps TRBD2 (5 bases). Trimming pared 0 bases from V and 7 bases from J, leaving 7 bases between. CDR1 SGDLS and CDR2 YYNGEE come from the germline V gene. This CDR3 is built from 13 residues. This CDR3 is CASSVGGRGELFF. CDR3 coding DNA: TGTGCCAGCAGCGTAGGAGGGCGCGGGGAGCTGTTTTTT.

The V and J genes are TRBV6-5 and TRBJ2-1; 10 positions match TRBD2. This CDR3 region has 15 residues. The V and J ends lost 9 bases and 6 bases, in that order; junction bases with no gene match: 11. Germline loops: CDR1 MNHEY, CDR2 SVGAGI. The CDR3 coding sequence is TGTGCCAGTAACCCCCTAGCGGGGGTAGCCAATGAGCAGTTCTTC. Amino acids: CASNPLAGVANEQFF.

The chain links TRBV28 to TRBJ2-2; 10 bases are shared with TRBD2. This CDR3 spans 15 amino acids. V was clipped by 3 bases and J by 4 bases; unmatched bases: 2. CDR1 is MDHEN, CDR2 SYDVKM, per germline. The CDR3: CASSFGLAATGELFF. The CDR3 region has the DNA TGTGCCAGCAGTTTTGGACTAGCGGCCACCGGGGAGCTGTTTTTT.

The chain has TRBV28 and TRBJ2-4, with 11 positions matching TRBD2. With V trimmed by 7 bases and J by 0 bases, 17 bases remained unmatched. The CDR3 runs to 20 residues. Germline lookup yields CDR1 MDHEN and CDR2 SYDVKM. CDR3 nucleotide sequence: TGTGCCAGCAACCATAAATCCGGGACTAGCGGTTTTCTAGCCAAAAACATTCAGTACTTC. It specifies CASNHKSGTSGFLAKNIQYF.

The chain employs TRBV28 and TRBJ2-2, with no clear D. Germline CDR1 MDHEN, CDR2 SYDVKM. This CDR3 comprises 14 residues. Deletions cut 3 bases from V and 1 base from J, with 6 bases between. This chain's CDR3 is CASSFNWNTGELFF. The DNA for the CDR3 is TGTGCCAGCAGTTTTAATTGGAACACCGGGGAGCTGTTTTTT.

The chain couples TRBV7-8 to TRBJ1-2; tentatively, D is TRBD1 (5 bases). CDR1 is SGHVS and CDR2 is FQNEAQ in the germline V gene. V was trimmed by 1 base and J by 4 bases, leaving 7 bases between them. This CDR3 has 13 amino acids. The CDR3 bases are TGTGCCAGCAGCTTAGGGGGGGGCTATGGCTACACCTTC. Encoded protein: CASSLGGGYGYTF.